This T cell receptor (beta chain) appears in the sequencing data of a study of CD8+CD57+ T cells in acquired aplastic anemia. The wider study: On average, sorted CD4+ and CD8+ cells gave about 3.1 ug of DNA. Broader study findings: The CD8+ Simpson's diversity of patients and controls was not significantly different. Comparison of patients with controls identified 25 to 35 shared CD8+ CDR3 sequences.

The CDR3 is 15 residues long. Germline V gives CDR1 SNHLY, CDR2 FYNNEI. Trimming removed 8 bases from V and 5 bases from J; junction bases left unmatched: 10. This clonotype was observed at least ten times. Its specificity is not known. The use of genomic DNA as template underpinned the TCR beta VDJ and CDR3 profiling. MiXCR, run by TCRdb on the reads, gives a single entry per CDR3 protein. The sample has some 120,000 distinct CDR3 sequences; around 48% are singletons. Sequenced material: sorted CD4+, CD8+, or CD8+CD57+ T cells (not recorded which) from PBMCs. The chain combines TRBV2 with TRBJ2-2, with 8 nucleotides matching TRBD2. This TCR was recovered from a human donor in good health, serving as a control. The chain's CDR3 is CASHLTIAGTGELFF. For the CDR3, the DNA is TGTGCCAGCCACCTCACGATAGCGGGGACCGGGGAGCTGTTTTTT.